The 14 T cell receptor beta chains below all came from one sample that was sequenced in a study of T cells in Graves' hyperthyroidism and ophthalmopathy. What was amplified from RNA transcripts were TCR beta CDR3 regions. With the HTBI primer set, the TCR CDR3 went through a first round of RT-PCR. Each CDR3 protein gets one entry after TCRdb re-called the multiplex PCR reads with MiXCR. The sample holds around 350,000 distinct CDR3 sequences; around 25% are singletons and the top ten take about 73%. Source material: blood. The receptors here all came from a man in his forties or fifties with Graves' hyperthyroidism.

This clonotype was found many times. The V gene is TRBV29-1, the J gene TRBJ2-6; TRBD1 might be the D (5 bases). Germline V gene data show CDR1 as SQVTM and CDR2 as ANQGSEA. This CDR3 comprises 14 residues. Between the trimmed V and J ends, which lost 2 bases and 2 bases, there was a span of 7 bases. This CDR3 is CSVEQGPGANVLTF. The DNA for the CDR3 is TGCAGCGTTGAACAGGGTCCTGGGGCCAACGTCCTGACTTTC. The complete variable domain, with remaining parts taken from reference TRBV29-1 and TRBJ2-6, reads SAVISQKPSRDICQRGTSLTIQCQVDSQVTMMFWYRQQPGQSLTLIATANQGSEATYESGFVIDKFPISRPNLTFSTLTVSNMSPEDSSIYLCSVEQGPGANVLTFGAGSRLTVL.

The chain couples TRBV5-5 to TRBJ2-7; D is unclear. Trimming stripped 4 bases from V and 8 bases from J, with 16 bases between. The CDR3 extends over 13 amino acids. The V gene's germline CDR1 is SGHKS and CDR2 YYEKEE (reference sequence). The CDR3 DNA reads TGTGCCAGCAGCACTAAGGCTGGCCAAAAGCAGTACTTC. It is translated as CASSTKAGQKQYF. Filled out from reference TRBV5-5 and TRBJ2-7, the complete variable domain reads DAGVTQSPTHLIKTRGQQVTLRCSPISGHKSVSWYQQVLGQGPQFIFQYYEKEERGRGNFPDRFSARQFPNYSSELNVNALLLGDSALYLCASSTKAGQKQYFGPGTRLTVT.

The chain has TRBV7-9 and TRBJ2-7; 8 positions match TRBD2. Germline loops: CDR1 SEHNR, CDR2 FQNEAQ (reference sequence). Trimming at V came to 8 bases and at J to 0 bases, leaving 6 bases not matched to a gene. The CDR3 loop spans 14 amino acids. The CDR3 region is CASGMSGSSYEQYF. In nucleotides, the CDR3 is TGTGCCAGCGGCATGAGCGGGAGCTCCTACGAGCAGTACTTC.

The CDR3 spells CASSDTGNNNQPQHF. The CDR3 DNA reads TGTGCCAGCAGCGACACAGGGAACAACAATCAGCCCCAGCATTTT. The chain has TRBV2 and TRBJ1-5; a weak D match, TRBD1 (6 bases). Germline CDR1 reads SNHLY; CDR2 reads FYNNEI. V shed 6 bases and J shed 3 bases, with 15 bases lying between them. This CDR3 has 15 residues.

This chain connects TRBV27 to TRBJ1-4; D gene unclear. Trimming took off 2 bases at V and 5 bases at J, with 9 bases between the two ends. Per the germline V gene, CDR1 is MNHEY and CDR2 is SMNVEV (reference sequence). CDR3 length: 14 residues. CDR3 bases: TGTGCCAGCAGTTTAGACGGAGTAAATGAAAAACTGTTTTTT. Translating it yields CASSLDGVNEKLFF. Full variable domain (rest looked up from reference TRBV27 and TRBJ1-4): EAQVTQNPRYLITVTGKKLTVTCSQNMNHEYMSWYRQDPGLGLRQIYYSMNVEVTDKGDVPEGYKVSRKEKRNFPLILESPSPNQTSLYFCASSLDGVNEKLFFGSGTQLSVL.

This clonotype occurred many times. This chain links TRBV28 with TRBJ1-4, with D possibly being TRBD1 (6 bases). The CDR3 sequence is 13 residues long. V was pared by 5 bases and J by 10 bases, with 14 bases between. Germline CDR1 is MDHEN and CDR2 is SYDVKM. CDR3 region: CASSRSEQGKLFF. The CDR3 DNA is TGTGCCAGCAGTCGATCGGAACAGGGAAAACTGTTTTTT.

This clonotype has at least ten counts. The CDR3: CATSAGPPMTQHF. The CDR3, as DNA: TGTGCCACCTCGGCCGGACCGCCGATGACCCAGCATTTT. The genes are TRBV12-3 or TRBV12-4 and TRBJ1-5; D call uncertain. This CDR3 has 13 residues. V dropped 10 bases and J dropped 11 bases, with 21 bases sitting between them.

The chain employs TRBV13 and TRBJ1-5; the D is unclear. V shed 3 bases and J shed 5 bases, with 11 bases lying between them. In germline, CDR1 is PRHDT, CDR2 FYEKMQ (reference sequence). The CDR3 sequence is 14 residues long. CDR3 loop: CASSFSGSDQPQHF. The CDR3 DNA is TGTGCCAGCAGCTTTTCAGGCTCGGATCAGCCCCAGCATTTT. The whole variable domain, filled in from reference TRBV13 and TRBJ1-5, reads AAGVIQSPRHLIKEKRETATLKCYPIPRHDTVYWYQQGPGQDPQFLISFYEKMQSDKGSIPDRFSAQQFSDYHSELNMSSLELGDSALYFCASSFSGSDQPQHFGDGTRLSIL.

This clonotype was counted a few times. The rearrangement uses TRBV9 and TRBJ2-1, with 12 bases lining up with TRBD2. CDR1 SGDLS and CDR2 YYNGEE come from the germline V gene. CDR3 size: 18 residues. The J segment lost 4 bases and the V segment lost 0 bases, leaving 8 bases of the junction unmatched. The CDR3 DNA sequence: TGTGCCAGCAGCGTAGTCCCCGGACTAGCGGGGAGGTACAATGAGCAGTTCTTC. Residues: CASSVVPGLAGRYNEQFF.

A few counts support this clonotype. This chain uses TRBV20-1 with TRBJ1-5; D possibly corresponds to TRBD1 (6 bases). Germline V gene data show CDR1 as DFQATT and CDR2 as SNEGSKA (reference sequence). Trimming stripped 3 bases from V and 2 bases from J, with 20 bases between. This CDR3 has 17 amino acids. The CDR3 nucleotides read TGCAGTGCTAGTCGAAAAGTCCGCGGGGGCGGCAATCAGCCCCAGCATTTT. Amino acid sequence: CSASRKVRGGGNQPQHF.

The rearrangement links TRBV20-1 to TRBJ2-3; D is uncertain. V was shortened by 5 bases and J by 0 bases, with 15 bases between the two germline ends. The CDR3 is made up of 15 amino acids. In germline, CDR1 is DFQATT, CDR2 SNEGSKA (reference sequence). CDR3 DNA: TGCAGTGCTGTAGCAGCGTCCTCTAGCACAGATACGCAGTATTTT. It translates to CSAVAASSSTDTQYF.

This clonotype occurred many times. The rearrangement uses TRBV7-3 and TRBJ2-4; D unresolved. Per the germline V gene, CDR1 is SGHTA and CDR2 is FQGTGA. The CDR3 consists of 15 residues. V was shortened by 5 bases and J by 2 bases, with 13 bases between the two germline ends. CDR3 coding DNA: TGTGCCAGCAGCCCCTATCCAGGACCCAAAAACATTCAGTACTTC. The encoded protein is CASSPYPGPKNIQYF.

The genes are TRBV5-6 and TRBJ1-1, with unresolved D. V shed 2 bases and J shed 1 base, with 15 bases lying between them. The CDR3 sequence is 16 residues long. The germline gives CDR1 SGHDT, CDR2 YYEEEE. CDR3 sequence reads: CASSFPSKEKNTEAFF. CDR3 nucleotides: TGTGCCAGCAGCTTCCCATCAAAAGAGAAGAACACTGAAGCTTTCTTT.

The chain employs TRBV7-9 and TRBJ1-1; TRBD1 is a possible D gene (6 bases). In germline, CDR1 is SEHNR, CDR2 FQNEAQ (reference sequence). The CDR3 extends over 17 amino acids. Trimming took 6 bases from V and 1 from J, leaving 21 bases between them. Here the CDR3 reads CASRRIPGTIKNTEAFF. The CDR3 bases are TGTGCCAGCAGAAGAATACCCGGGACAATAAAGAACACTGAAGCTTTCTTT.